This TCR beta chain stems from a study of regulatory T cells in long-lasting Graves disease. The study's findings and limits: Gene preferences differed: TRBV28, TRBJ1-2, TRBJ2-5 in persistent cases. Persistent Graves' patients possessed reduced TCR diversity relative to recently diagnosed ones. With some 2,800 shared public clonotypes, persistent patients exceeded new patients, who shared 950 to 1,000.

CDR3 regions were amplified by Arm-PCR using iRepertoire HTBI primers to build TCR beta libraries. TCRdb independently ran MiXCR on the multiplex PCR reads; one entry per CDR3 protein. Altogether under 350,000 distinct CDR3 sequences are present, around a fifth being singletons, with the ten largest covering roughly three fifths. This clonotype has at least ten counts. The target antigen is unknown. Noted time point: persistent/refractory GD, antithyroid drugs over 5 years with positive TRAb. There was RNA extracted from PBMCs, and the TCR library was made from it. Recruitment took place at an endocrinology department in Xi'an, China. Trimming pared 5 bases from V and 2 bases from J, leaving 13 bases between. The CDR3 is 14 residues long.

The input for sequencing was peripheral blood mononuclear cells (PBMCs), taken when the disease was refractory, from a patient treated with antithyroid drugs. The TCR comes from a female donor with Graves disease. The gene calls are TRBV12-3 or TRBV12-4 and TRBJ2-7; possible D gene TRBD2, 6 bases. The CDR3 DNA follows: TGTGCCAGCAGTCCCTTTAGCGGCCCCTACGAGCAGTACTTC. As protein: CASSPFSGPYEQYF.